This T cell receptor beta chain was captured by sequencing in a study of cytomegalovirus exposure and HLA in healthy donors listed by TCRdb under 2017. Regarding the complete study: In an earlier analysis of about 560 of the donors, 276 Gb of sequence data and 117 million unique TCR beta sequences from 150 million to 200 million T cells were reported. Approximately 310 gigabases of sequencing data and approximately 84 million unique TCR sequences were included in an early release covering over 600 HLA-typed donors. Of the roughly 400 genotyped donors, 65% to 90% fell in the genetic ancestry cluster associated with self-reported Caucasian donors. The study was designed to test whether signatures of past pathogen exposure could be identified by cataloging public T cell receptors. The T cell repertoires of several hundred subjects were profiled by immunosequencing and related to cytomegalovirus serostatus. In addition to the first cohort of several hundred subjects, a separate validation cohort of approximately 120 different subjects was used. High-throughput TCR immunosequencing, statistical association of individual TCRs with disease status, and machine learning were combined to predict cytomegalovirus infection status. To study patterns of TCR occurrence, a later analysis re-analyzed previously published TCR beta repertoires from 650 to 750 donors and added high-resolution HLA genotyping. Rather than drawing on any new phenotypic data, the later analysis identified candidate immune exposures from TCR beta sequences and the way those sequences occurred across donors. In an earlier analysis of roughly 580 of the donors, high-throughput TCR beta sequencing was used to judge whether each TCR beta V gene segment behaved as functional or pseudogenic. Donor age, sex, ethnicity and CMV serostatus were compiled together with the repertoire data. Genome-wide SNP genotypes for about 65% of the 666 donors were used in a later genetic analysis, which treated that subset as a discovery cohort. Every repertoire in the discovery cohort had been generated on one and the same sequencing platform. Both class I and class II loci were covered by HLA typing, at four-digit resolution. The number of donors typed differed by locus, with roughly 620-640 for A, B, C, DRB1 and DQB1, roughly 520 for DQA1, under 610 for DPA1, and about 450 for DPB1. A handful of DR-DQ haplotypes were handled as single units for association and clustering because linkage in the cohort was strong. On average, around 240,000 unique TCR beta nucleotide sequences were sequenced per donor among 398 genotyped donors of the cohort, with roughly 20% of those sequences being non-productive. Summary of the overall study and its limitations: About 17 rarely observed V segments, including chromosome 9 orphons, were excluded from the earlier analysis of approximately 500 of the donors because counts were too low. In a later analysis, HLA-associated TCR beta chains were found to be more clonally expanded and to have lower generation probabilities than equally common non-associated chains. A later analysis reported that several top co-occurrence clusters appeared linked to parvovirus B19, influenza, CMV and Epstein-Barr virus. Only TCR beta chains were sequenced in this cohort, and the absence of alpha or paired-chain data limited detectable features. In a later analysis, 15,000 to 20,000 TCR beta sequences were associated with specific HLA alleles at a false discovery rate of 0.05. Assigning TCR associations to individual alleles was difficult when HLA alleles, especially DR and DQ, strongly co-occurred. A cluster of highly shared sequence variants was judged likely to represent a technical artifact of the sequencing pipeline. In a later analysis, most CMV-associated TCR beta chains were found to appear HLA-restricted, with HLA associations seemingly driven largely by CMV exposure. A total of roughly 160 TCR beta chains were listed by the study as associated with cytomegalovirus. Immune exposure information for the cohort was limited to CMV serostatus. The authors suggested that the approach could potentially be generalized to other disease states and immunological phenotypes. Most TCR sequences were observed very rarely across donors, whereas some public TCRs were present in many individuals. A later genetic analysis reported fewer N-insertions in productive TCRs among donors in an Asian-associated ancestry cluster than the approximately 700-donor mean. The classifier was reported to diagnose cytomegalovirus status with high specificity and sensitivity in both the original and validation cohorts. Presence/absence analyses assumed roughly uniform sequencing depth across donors, an assumption that may not hold. Three of the identified cytomegalovirus-associated TCR beta chains were confirmed in vitro to be specific for cytomegalovirus antigens. According to a later analysis, TCR association rates differed among HLA loci, with DRB1 alleles showing the most associated TCRs and HLA-C alleles showing the fewest. Linkage disequilibrium might explain the correlated functional status among segregating V segments, but an unknown experimental factor could not be ruled out. A further reported finding was that TCR beta sequences accurately predicted the HLA-A and HLA-B alleles for most subjects in the first cohort. Broadly in line with IMGT annotations, most TCR beta V segments showed up in productive rearrangements about 87% or about 30% of the time in an earlier analysis of roughly 590 of the donors. An association between a missense DCLRE1C variant and V-gene and J-gene trimming of TCR beta chains was found in a later genetic analysis and replicated in an independent cohort. Some IMGT-functional V segments, including TRBV6-2 and TRBV6-3, could not be told apart with the 87-base-pair reads, so those segments were excluded. Because HLA typing was unavailable for some donors at each locus, only the typed subset was used in association tests.

Notes on this clone: No cognate antigen has been identified for it. No much larger clone exists at a distance of one base, and base qualities are not known.

The cohort comprised around 700 healthy bone marrow donors. At the time of sampling, all cohort members were nominally healthy, though unrecorded immune exposures were likely present. The donor tested CMV seropositive, placing the donor among the roughly 270 seropositive members of the cohort. Every donor gave a peripheral blood sample, and the peripheral blood mononuclear cells from that sample were used for TCR beta sequencing. The Qiagen DNeasy Blood Extraction Kit was used to extract genomic DNA from the blood cell samples. The library was obtained by the immunoSEQ multiplex PCR assay. For the multiplex PCR, a mixture combining 60 forward primers for TCR Vbeta segments and 13 reverse primers for TCR Jbeta segments was used. A multiplex PCR assay on genomic DNA amplified the CDR3 region of rearranged TCR beta genes. The Illumina HiSeq System was used to sequence the amplified TCR beta libraries as 87-base-pair reads. Processing in the source paper ran as follows. A later analysis counted tens of millions of unique TCR beta chains across the approximately 700 repertoires, and 9.5 million to 11 million of these chains were shared by at least two donors. A nearest-neighbor algorithm error-corrected the raw reads and collapsed the reads into unique sequences, merging closely related sequences to remove PCR and sequencing errors. V, D and J gene segments were assigned by aligning CDR3 sequences to IMGT reference sequences. For a sequence to be retained, a match of at least six nucleotides to both a V gene segment and a J gene segment was required. Rearrangements were called productive when the CDR3 lacked stop codons and stayed in frame with V and J; all others were non-productive. Following IMGT convention, CDR3 was defined as the stretch from the second conserved V-encoded cysteine to the conserved J-encoded phenylalanine. In an earlier analysis of roughly 610 of the donors, sequences lacking an unambiguous match to a single V gene segment were excluded. An earlier analysis of 587 of the donors called V segments functional above 56.7% productive rearrangements and segregating when the between-donor standard deviation exceeded 5%. A statistical classification framework was developed to diagnose cytomegalovirus status using the catalog of TCR beta chain sequences. In a later analysis, V and J genes were assigned by comparing TCR nucleotide sequences against IMGT/GENE-DB human TR gene sequences. The TCRdist pipeline was used in a later analysis to assign CDR3 sequences and most-parsimonious VDJ recombination scenarios. A later analysis defined each TCR beta chain by its CDR3 amino acid sequence plus V-gene family, and excluded reads lacking a unique V-gene family. As a way to deal with suspected cross-contamination and a sequencing artifact, a later analysis dropped nearly 600 nucleotide sequences that were highly shared and had low generation probability. In a later analysis, a clonal expansion index for each public chain was calculated from normalized within-repertoire ranks of inferred template counts. In a later analysis, generation probabilities were computed with a VDJ recombination model fitted to out-of-frame rearrangements, and the resulting probabilities were checked against IGoR. A later analysis scored TCR-TCR, TCR-HLA and TCR-CMV co-occurrence with hypergeometric tests, applying a repertoire-size bias correction to TCR pairs. To estimate false discovery rates, a later analysis permuted the HLA or CMV assignments 20 times. A later analysis grouped co-occurring TCRs with DBSCAN, adding TCRdist sequence similarity when clustering within HLA-allele-positive subsets. Co-occurrence clustering excluded repertoires with fewer than 30,000 or more than 120,000 public chains, plus five with anomalous nucleotide sharing. This immuneACCESS table, as held by TCRdb, lists in-frame sequences with V and J called but not all clones. Of the missing ones, under half trace to an unresolved V gene in checked studies; the others have no known cause. That table is the source of V, J and clone size, and D and trimming were worked out from the DNA. For this sample there are approximately 89,000 clones; approximately 81% appear just once. The ten largest clones add up to about 7.7% of the sample.

The germline V gene (reference sequence) gives CDR1 as SGHAT and CDR2 as FQDESV. The CDR3, cysteine through phenylalanine, is 16 amino acids long. The retained sequence is limited to the CDR3, 48 bases, with the frame set at the first base. V and J are trimmed by 2 bases and 2 bases, and the gene matches miss 4 bases of the junction. The sequenced sample was PBMCs. This TCR was recovered from a man between 35 and 55 years old in good health and CMV-seropositive. The rearranged chain carries TRBV11-1 and TRBJ2-3; 10 middle bases align to TRBD2. Here is the DNA: TGTGCCAGCAGCTTAATAGCGGGGGGTCTCACAGATACGCAGTATTTT. Translated, this is CASSLIAGGLTDTQYF.